Shown below are 21 T cell receptor beta chains from a single sample sequenced in a study of vaccination and CD4 T cells after COVID-19. At the Johns Hopkins FTIC core, DNA taken from cultured CD4+ T cells was sequenced by way of the Oncomine TCR Beta short-read assay. One entry per CDR3 protein, called by TCRdb with MiXCR from the PCR reads. The top ten clones hold 37% of a sample with 7,000 or so distinct CDR3 sequences, around 43% of them seen once. No antigen is known for these receptors. As to treatment: roughly 10-day PBMC culture with coronavirus spike peptide pools or control peptides (ViraFEST assay). Those CD4+ T cells from the unexposed donor predate the COVID-19 pandemic (2011-2018). Sequencing was carried out using CD4+ T cells from blood, cultured in vitro. Source of these receptors: a human donor in good health.

The CDR3 loop reads CATSRARNTEAFF. In nucleotides, the CDR3 is TGTGCCACCAGCAGGGCCAGGAACACTGAAGCTTTCTTT. The chain links TRBV15 to TRBJ1-1; D is uncertain. The CDR3 has 13 residues. Trimming shortened V by 3 bases and J by 1 base, and 6 bases separated the two germline ends. CDR1 and CDR2 from the germline V gene are LNHNV and YYDKDF (reference sequence).

This clonotype has more than one count but fewer than ten. The chain carries TRBV20-1 and TRBJ1-2, with a possible D match to TRBD1 (5 bases). CDR3 length: 14 residues. The germline V gene encodes CDR1 DFQATT and CDR2 SNEGSKA (reference sequence). Trimming removed 6 bases at V and 4 bases at J, with 18 bases between. The CDR3 DNA follows: TGCAGTGCCGCCGAGGGGCGACTAAGCTATGGCTACACCTTC. Protein product: CSAAEGRLSYGYTF.

This clonotype was recorded a few times. V gene TRBV4-3 combines with J gene TRBJ1-2, with D unclear. CDR3 size: 14 residues. Germline CDR1 is LGHNA and CDR2 is YSLEER. V dropped 0 bases and J dropped 2 bases, with 7 bases sitting between them. CDR3 DNA sequence: TGCGCCAGCAGCCAAGAGCCCTACAACTATGGCTACACCTTC. Translation gives CASSQEPYNYGYTF.

J is TRBJ2-7 and V is TRBV30, with D perhaps being TRBD1 or TRBD2 (6 bases each). Looked up from germline, CDR1 is GTSNPN and CDR2 is SVGIG (reference sequence). The CDR3 length is 16 residues. With 1 base removed from V and 3 bases from J, the gap between germline ends came to 19 bases. The CDR3 DNA is TGTGCCTGGAGTGGTAGGCGTAACGGGGGCCACTACGAGCAGTACTTC. Protein sequence: CAWSGRRNGGHYEQYF.

This clonotype was seen a few times. This chain joins TRBV7-9 and TRBJ1-6; 9 nucleotides line up with TRBD1. The CDR3 consists of 15 residues. V lost 5 bases to trimming and J lost 9 bases; unmatched junction nucleotides: 8. Germline CDR1 reads SEHNR; CDR2 reads FQNEAQ (reference sequence). DNA for the CDR3: TGTGCCAGCAGCACAACAGGGGGCAGGGGTTCACCCCTCCACTTT. As protein: CASSTTGGRGSPLHF.

The rearrangement joins TRBV28 to TRBJ1-2; D is unresolved. This CDR3 spans 11 amino acids. With 8 bases removed from V and 11 bases from J, the gap between germline ends came to 15 bases. Germline CDR1 is MDHEN and CDR2 is SYDVKM. Here the CDR3 DNA reads TGTGCCAGCGGGTCTCCGGCTGGTTACACCTTC. Translated: CASGSPAGYTF.

The count of this clonotype is one. The chain links TRBV5-1 to TRBJ2-2; no reliable D call. This CDR3 spans 14 amino acids. Germline lookup yields CDR1 SGHRS and CDR2 YFSETQ. The ends were cut back, 0 bases at V and 4 bases at J, with 7 bases in the middle. The CDR3 loop is CASSLEDGTGELFF. CDR3 DNA: TGCGCCAGCAGCTTGGAAGACGGCACCGGGGAGCTGTTTTTT.

The V call is TRBV9, the J call TRBJ2-2; the match to TRBD2 covers 9 bases. V dropped 4 bases and J dropped 0; count of bases not matched to a gene: 10. Germline V gene lookup returns CDR1 SGDLS and CDR2 YYNGEE. This CDR3 spans 18 amino acids. CDR3 amino acids: CASSTLGASGANTGELFF. DNA of the CDR3: TGTGCCAGCAGCACCCTTGGCGCTAGCGGGGCGAACACCGGGGAGCTGTTTTTT.

The gene calls are TRBV6-5 and TRBJ2-5; 11 nucleotides match TRBD2. The CDR3 is made up of 15 amino acids. J lost 5 bases, V lost 4 bases, and 6 bases had no gene match. In germline, CDR1 is MNHEY, CDR2 SVGAGI. The CDR3 DNA follows: TGTGCCAGCAGTTTAGCGGGAGGGGGATTGGAGACCCAGTACTTC. Residues: CASSLAGGGLETQYF.

V usage is TRBV10-2 and J usage is TRBJ1-1, with D unclear. The germline V and J ends were trimmed by 9 bases and 4 bases, with 18 bases remaining between them. The CDR3 is 14 amino acids. CDR1 and CDR2 (germline): WSHSY, SAAADI. CDR3 residues: CASTRGGWVTEAFF. The CDR3 DNA follows: TGCGCCAGTACCCGGGGAGGGTGGGTCACTGAAGCTTTCTTT.

Only one count was recorded for this clonotype. The chain employs TRBV28 and TRBJ1-5; TRBD1 aligns across 7 bases. From germline, CDR1 is MDHEN and CDR2 SYDVKM. V shed 6 bases and J 7 bases; nucleotides not matched to a gene: 6. The CDR3 runs 13 residues. For the CDR3, the DNA is TGTGCCAGCAGGGGACAGTCAGGACAGCCCCAGCATTTT. Its protein is CASRGQSGQPQHF.

J is TRBJ1-1 and V is TRBV7-8; the D is unclear. Trimming cost V 1 base and J 1 base, with 10 bases left between them. Germline assignment: CDR1 SGHVS and CDR2 FQNEAQ. The CDR3 runs to 15 residues. CDR3 sequence (DNA): TGTGCCAGCAGCTTAGGAGGGAGAACGAACACTGAAGCTTTCTTT. It codes for CASSLGGRTNTEAFF.

The V call is TRBV11-2, the J call TRBJ1-1; D possibly corresponds to TRBD1 (5 bases). V was shortened by 2 bases and J by 1 base, with 20 bases between the two germline ends. Germline lookup yields CDR1 SGHAT and CDR2 FQNNGV. The CDR3 runs to 18 residues. CDR3 loop: CASSLRLGLGTANTEAFF. The CDR3 bases are TGTGCCAGCAGCTTACGACTCGGCCTCGGGACGGCGAACACTGAAGCTTTCTTT.

This clonotype was seen once. V is TRBV20-1 and J is TRBJ2-2; D is perhaps TRBD2 (7 bases). Germline CDR1 and CDR2: DFQATT and SNEGSKA (reference sequence). V was pared by 1 base and J by 1 base, with 19 bases between. CDR3 length: 18 amino acids. CDR3 protein: CSARVPVGGAWNTGELFF. DNA for the CDR3: TGCAGTGCTAGAGTTCCGGTTGGGGGGGCATGGAACACCGGGGAGCTGTTTTTT.

This chain uses TRBV24-1 with TRBJ1-1; no definite D call. The V gene's germline CDR1 is KGHDR and CDR2 SFDVKD. The CDR3 has 14 amino acids. Trimming cost V 1 base and J 11 bases, with 16 bases left between them. CDR3 in DNA: TGTGCCACCAGTGATTTTTATAGTACGTCGGGGGCTTTCTTT. This translates into CATSDFYSTSGAFF.

The V call is TRBV7-2, the J call TRBJ1-6, with D unresolved. V was pared by 1 base and J by 7 bases, with 20 bases between. The germline V gene has CDR1 SGHTA and CDR2 FQGNSA. This CDR3 has 18 amino acids. CDR3 DNA sequence: TGTGCCAGCAGCTTAGTATGGCCAGCCCGGAATCAAAATTCACCCCTCCACTTT. This encodes CASSLVWPARNQNSPLHF.

The CDR3 region has the DNA TGCAGCGAGGGGCAGTCTCCGGGAGATACGCAGTATTTT. This translates into CSEGQSPGDTQYF. The J gene is TRBJ2-3, the V gene TRBV29-1, with D perhaps matching TRBD1 (5 bases). V was shortened by 7 bases and J by 5 bases, with 16 bases between the two germline ends. CDR1 and CDR2 (germline): SQVTM, ANQGSEA. This CDR3 contains 13 residues.

This chain links TRBV21-1 with TRBJ2-7; TRBD2 was called by the table and not checked on the DNA. TRBV21-1 corresponds to a pseudogene. The CDR3 has 16 residues. CDR3 sequence: CASSNRVGRLSYEQYF. CDR3 nucleotides: TGTGCCAGCAGCAACAGGGTCGGGAGGCTTTCCTACGAGCAGTACTTC.

The J gene is TRBJ2-7, the V gene TRBV4-1; D is perhaps TRBD1 (6 bases). The CDR3 extends over 16 amino acids. Trimming pared 0 bases from V and 2 bases from J, leaving 14 bases between. Looked up from germline, CDR1 is MGHRA and CDR2 is YSYEKL. The CDR3 bases are TGCGCCAGCAGCCAAGATCGAAGTAACAGGGCCTACGAGCAGTACTTC. Protein sequence: CASSQDRSNRAYEQYF.

This clonotype was observed a handful of times. V usage is TRBV6-5 and J usage is TRBJ2-5; the D is unclear. Germline CDR1 MNHEY, CDR2 SVGAGI. V shed 0 bases and J shed 5 bases, with 4 bases lying between them. The CDR3 runs 12 residues. The CDR3 reads CASSYSSETQYF. The CDR3 DNA follows: TGTGCCAGCAGTTACTCCTCGGAGACCCAGTACTTC.

For this clonotype: A read error may be the cause here, since a much bigger clone is one base away. CDR3 in DNA: TGTGCCAGCAGGTTAACAGGGGGCACTGAAGCTTTCTTT. Translating it yields CASRLTGGTEAFF. The rearrangement links TRBV25-1 to TRBJ1-1, with 8 positions matching TRBD1. The CDR3 contains 13 residues. The junction had 4 bases not matched to a gene; V was cut back by 6 bases and J by 4 bases. Germline V lookup: CDR1 MGHDK, CDR2 SYGVNS.